These T cell receptor beta chains were read from a single sample in a study of beta chain features in type 1 diabetes. Sequenced by immunoSEQ multiplex PCR; TCRdb stores in-frame clones only, minus some. The sample shows some 900,000 clones, 17% of them seen only once. Specimen: naive CD4+ T cells from blood. These receptors originate from a woman aged 18-29 years in good health. Each CDR3 is given with its conserved first and last residue. The D gene is left open where the match is weak. Where a row states a size, it is once, few, many or the class of an expanded clone; other rows omit it.

j_gene: TRBJ1-2
v_gene: TRBV6-6
d_gene: -
abundance: few
CDR3aa: CASSHTNMYGYTF
CDR3nt: TGTGCCAGCAGCCACACGAATATGTATGGCTACACCTTC

j_gene: TRBJ2-4
v_gene: TRBV4-3
d_gene: TRBD2
abundance: -
CDR3aa: CASSQDGLADHKNIQYF
CDR3nt: TGCGCCAGCAGCCAAGATGGACTAGCGGACCACAAAAACATTCAGTACTTC

j_gene: TRBJ2-7
v_gene: TRBV20-1
d_gene: -
abundance: few
CDR3aa: CSARLREQYF
CDR3nt: TGCAGTGCTAGACTTCGCGAGCAGTACTTC

j_gene: TRBJ1-1
v_gene: TRBV15
d_gene: -
abundance: -
CDR3aa: CATSRARLTEAFF
CDR3nt: TGTGCCACCAGCAGAGCTCGGTTAACTGAAGCTTTCTTT

j_gene: TRBJ1-4
v_gene: TRBV5-6
d_gene: TRBD1
abundance: once
CDR3aa: CASSLPGQGYEKLFF
CDR3nt: TGTGCCAGCAGCTTGCCGGGACAGGGTTACGAAAAACTGTTTTTT

j_gene: TRBJ2-1
v_gene: TRBV14
d_gene: -
abundance: many
CDR3aa: CASSQGRHNEQFF
CDR3nt: TGTGCCAGCAGCCAGGGACGGCACAATGAGCAGTTCTTC

j_gene: TRBJ2-5
v_gene: TRBV2
d_gene: TRBD1
abundance: few
CDR3aa: CASPPGGPKETQYF
CDR3nt: TGTGCCAGCCCCCCAGGGGGACCAAAAGAGACCCAGTACTTC

j_gene: TRBJ1-5
v_gene: TRBV6-5
d_gene: -
abundance: -
CDR3aa: CASSEVENQPQHF
CDR3nt: TGTGCCAGCAGTGAAGTAGAGAATCAGCCCCAGCATTTT

j_gene: TRBJ2-1
v_gene: TRBV6-6
d_gene: -
abundance: few
CDR3aa: CASSPRDRLPDVEQFF
CDR3nt: TGTGCCAGCAGTCCCAGGGACCGCCTCCCAGACGTTGAGCAGTTCTTC

j_gene: TRBJ1-2
v_gene: TRBV6-5
d_gene: -
abundance: few
CDR3aa: CASRYAGGYGYTF
CDR3nt: TGTGCCAGCAGATACGCGGGGGGCTATGGCTACACCTTC

j_gene: TRBJ2-5
v_gene: TRBV9
d_gene: TRBD2
abundance: few
CDR3aa: CASSVAGGQETQYF
CDR3nt: TGTGCCAGCAGCGTAGCGGGAGGCCAAGAGACCCAGTACTTC

j_gene: TRBJ1-4
v_gene: TRBV28
d_gene: -
abundance: -
CDR3aa: CASSFQITGTTNEKLFF
CDR3nt: TGTGCCAGCAGTTTTCAAATAACAGGGACTACTAATGAAAAACTGTTTTTT

j_gene: TRBJ2-7
v_gene: TRBV7-9
d_gene: -
abundance: few
CDR3aa: CASSLVTGTSYEQYF
CDR3nt: TGTGCCAGCAGCTTAGTTACGGGAACCTCCTACGAGCAGTACTTC

j_gene: TRBJ2-1
v_gene: TRBV7-3
d_gene: TRBD2
abundance: few
CDR3aa: CASSPTSGLGEQFF
CDR3nt: TGTGCCAGCAGCCCGACTAGCGGGTTAGGTGAGCAGTTCTTC

j_gene: TRBJ1-5
v_gene: TRBV19
d_gene: TRBD1
abundance: -
CDR3aa: CASTPGQRVQPQHF
CDR3nt: TGTGCCAGTACCCCGGGACAGAGGGTACAGCCCCAGCATTTT

j_gene: TRBJ1-3
v_gene: TRBV4-3
d_gene: -
abundance: few
CDR3aa: CASSQVSGVDTIYF
CDR3nt: TGCGCCAGCAGCCAAGTTTCGGGGGTAGACACCATATATTTT

j_gene: TRBJ2-3
v_gene: TRBV11-2
d_gene: TRBD2
abundance: -
CDR3aa: CASSPGLVTDTQYF
CDR3nt: TGTGCCAGCAGCCCCGGACTAGTCACAGATACGCAGTATTTT

j_gene: TRBJ2-5
v_gene: TRBV28
d_gene: TRBD2
abundance: few
CDR3aa: CASSSYGGETQYF
CDR3nt: TGTGCCAGCAGTTCTTACGGGGGGGAGACCCAGTACTTC

j_gene: TRBJ2-7
v_gene: TRBV5-1
d_gene: TRBD1
abundance: -
CDR3aa: CASSLTGDSSYEQYF
CDR3nt: TGCGCCAGCAGCTTGACAGGGGACAGCTCCTACGAGCAGTACTTC

j_gene: TRBJ2-1
v_gene: TRBV9
d_gene: TRBD1
abundance: -
CDR3aa: CASSAPTGLNEQFF
CDR3nt: TGTGCCAGCAGCGCCCCGACAGGGTTGAATGAGCAGTTCTTC

j_gene: TRBJ2-1
v_gene: TRBV6-1
d_gene: -
abundance: -
CDR3aa: CASSGLGASSYNEQFF
CDR3nt: TGTGCCAGCAGTGGGCTAGGGGCAAGCTCCTACAATGAGCAGTTCTTC

j_gene: TRBJ2-1
v_gene: TRBV10-3
d_gene: -
abundance: many
CDR3aa: CATGTLNEQFF
CDR3nt: TGTGCCACCGGGACACTGAATGAGCAGTTCTTC

j_gene: TRBJ2-7
v_gene: TRBV7-8
d_gene: -
abundance: -
CDR3aa: CASSLVGGSYEQYF
CDR3nt: TGTGCCAGCAGCCTCGTGGGTGGCTCCTACGAGCAGTACTTC

j_gene: TRBJ1-4
v_gene: TRBV19
d_gene: TRBD1
abundance: -
CDR3aa: CASSRKGATTNEKLFF
CDR3nt: TGTGCCAGTAGTCGGAAGGGGGCGACAACTAATGAAAAACTGTTTTTT

j_gene: TRBJ2-2
v_gene: TRBV12-5
d_gene: TRBD2
abundance: few
CDR3aa: CASGLVSSGPSNTGELFF
CDR3nt: TGTGCTAGTGGTTTGGTTTCTAGCGGACCTTCGAACACCGGGGAGCTGTTTTTT

j_gene: TRBJ2-3
v_gene: TRBV18
d_gene: -
abundance: -
CDR3aa: CASSPFTDSLDTQYF
CDR3nt: TGTGCCAGCTCACCATTCACGGACAGTTTAGATACGCAGTATTTT

j_gene: TRBJ2-1
v_gene: TRBV25-1
d_gene: TRBD2
abundance: few
CDR3aa: CASSVGLAGGPYNEQFF
CDR3nt: TGTGCCAGCAGTGTCGGGCTAGCGGGAGGACCATACAATGAGCAGTTCTTC

j_gene: TRBJ1-1
v_gene: TRBV28
d_gene: -
abundance: -
CDR3aa: CASKNSPRVAFF
CDR3nt: TGTGCCAGCAAAAATTCACCCCGGGTAGCTTTCTTT